One TCR beta chain is described in this entry. The antigen is not known. The data derive from a study of cytomegalovirus exposure and HLA in healthy donors. Findings of the study overall: HLA restriction was apparent for most CMV-associated TCR beta chains in a later analysis.

It was with 60 Vbeta and 13 Jbeta primers that the PCR ran. Here immunoSEQ multiplex PCR was the method, and the copy in TCRdb shows in-frame clones only, minus some. This sample contains about 170,000 clones. The sequencing sample was made of PBMCs. The TCR was taken from a woman aged 55-70 years in good health and CMV-seronegative.

CDR3 nucleotides: TGCGCCAGCAGCTCCGGACTAGCGGGAGGCTACAATGAGCAGTTCTTC. This sequence encodes CASSSGLAGGYNEQFF. This chain connects TRBV5-1 to TRBJ2-1; 14 bases map to TRBD2. This CDR3 is built from 16 residues. V was pared by 3 bases and J by 3 bases, with 2 bases of the junction left unmatched. Germline-derived CDR1 and CDR2 are SGHRS and YFSETQ.